This T cell receptor beta chain was sequenced during a study of blood T cells in healthy people across ages. Germline lookup yields CDR1 SGHVS and CDR2 FNYEAQ. V was shortened by 5 bases and J by 6 bases, with 19 bases between the two germline ends. The CDR3 spans 15 residues. The authors ran a second PCR of about 6 to 11 cycles using a sample-barcoded 5' primer and a J-beta primer mix. TCRdb fed the 5' RACE reads into MiXCR, producing one record per CDR3 protein. The sample contains approximately 1,700,000 distinct CDR3 sequences, 39% of which appear only once. Healthy Caucasian individuals from Russia aged roughly 6 to 95 served as donors. Each sample yielded at least 6 million isolated PBMCs. This clonotype has only a few counts.

This chain links TRBV7-6 with TRBJ1-2; D remains unclear. The sample consisted of blood. This clonotype was obtained from a human donor in good health. The CDR3 bases are TGTGCCAGCAGCCTGGGCGGGGATCTTACTGATGGCTACACCTTC. This codes for CASSLGGDLTDGYTF.